This TCR beta chain was identified during a study of OX40 agonist ivuxolimab in advanced cancers. Study-wide context: Ivuxolimab was administered intravenously to patients at 0.01 to 10 mg/kg every 2 weeks. Patients were roughly 81% male with ages roughly 23 to 79, mean 60. Regarding the study as a whole: Also present in some nonresponders was a low level of normalized T-cell clonal expansion.

Losses at the gene ends were 2 bases for V and 7 bases for J; bases not matched to a gene: 9. The V gene's germline CDR1 is MNHNY and CDR2 SVGAGI (reference sequence). CDR3 length: 15 amino acids. Of note for this clone: As yet, its antigen is unknown.

Sequenced by immunoSEQ multiplex PCR; TCRdb stores in-frame clones only, minus some. The sample has roughly 65,000 clones, nearly 85% seen once; the top ten hold 11%. The origin of this receptor is an adult with an advanced solid tumor such as melanoma, head and neck, liver or kidney cancer. The sequencing here drew on CD4+ or CD8+ T cells sorted from blood, taken in a trial of the OX40 agonist ivuxolimab. J is TRBJ2-5 and V is TRBV6-6; 8 bases match TRBD2. CDR3 protein: CASSYGLAGSGTQYF. CDR3 nucleotide sequence: TGTGCCAGCAGTTACGGGTTAGCGGGGTCGGGGACCCAGTACTTC.